This section outlines one T cell receptor (beta chain) sequence together with its context. The antigen is undetermined. Over several immunoSEQ plates, each subset's genomic DNA was distributed in even portions. Some clones are missing from TCRdb's copy, which holds only in-frame ones; the method was immunoSEQ multiplex PCR. The data contain hundreds of thousands of clones, around two thirds of them singletons. The data stem from a study of shared clonotypes between healthy human individuals. Study-level background: CD8 memory received one plate per donor, CD8 naive two, CD4 memory three and CD4 naive three. Study observations and caveats: Sequencing depth was a factor that was expected to affect clonotype sharing among donors. A few donors had around 5% of their naive CD4 clonotypes in common.

Per germline, CDR1 MNHEY and CDR2 SVGAGI. The V segment lost 6 bases and the J segment 1 base; nucleotides outside the gene matches: 4. This CDR3 contains 14 residues. What was sequenced was memory CD4+ T cells sorted from blood. Subset described: CD45RA-negative fraction. V and J are TRBV6-5 and TRBJ1-1; 8 nucleotides match TRBD1. This clonotype originated in a woman in her twenties or thirties in good health. Here the CDR3 reads CASRIQGGNTEAFF. The DNA of the CDR3 is TGTGCCAGCAGGATACAGGGGGGGAACACTGAAGCTTTCTTT.